Here is one T cell receptor (beta chain) with its context. Its specificity is not known. The data were taken from a study of radiation and T cells in renal cell carcinoma. The wider study: Nephrectomy followed 15 Gy stereotactic body radiation by 4 weeks. Findings of the study overall: Top tumor clonotypes rose in blood 2 weeks post-radiation, then contracted.

Libraries were prepared by immunoSEQ multiplex PCR; TCRdb keeps only in-frame clonotypes and omits some of them. The data contain 100,000 to 150,000 clones, around 83% of them singletons. The V gene's germline CDR1 is SQVTM and CDR2 ANQGSEA. This CDR3 has 14 residues. Germline trimming cut 5 bases from V and 1 base from J; bases unmatched to any gene: 4. As to time point: baseline pretreatment blood. Treatment reported: 15 Gy SBRT to primary tumor, nephrectomy 4 weeks later. This sample comprised blood, obtained from a patient whose treatment included radiotherapy and nephrectomy. The chain combines TRBV29-1 with TRBJ2-1; 8 bases align to TRBD2. This TCR came from an older woman with renal cell carcinoma. The CDR3 protein is CSVLAGGSYNEQFF. Here the CDR3 DNA reads TGCAGCGTTCTCGCGGGAGGATCCTACAATGAGCAGTTCTTC.